These 23 T cell receptor beta chains were sequenced from one sample in a study of shared clonotypes between healthy human individuals. Naivety among CD8 cells was defined by CD45RO negativity and positive CCR7 selection, thereby excluding terminally differentiated effector memory CD45RA+ cells. Sequenced by immunoSEQ multiplex PCR; TCRdb stores in-frame clones only, minus some. The table includes approximately 650,000 clones, roughly 96% detected once. The sample taken for sequencing was naive CD8+ T cells sorted from blood. Receptors originate from a woman in her thirties in good health.

Turning to this clone: Other nucleotide sequences from this sample produce the same CDR3. The rearrangement links TRBV27 to TRBJ2-7; D gene ambiguous. The germline gives CDR1 MNHEY, CDR2 SMNVEV (reference sequence). The CDR3 contains 13 residues. The germline V and J ends were trimmed by 6 bases and 0 bases, with 9 bases remaining between them. CDR3 nucleotides: TGTGCCAGCAGCCCCGGTAGCTCCTACGAGCAGTACTTC. Its translation: CASSPGSSYEQYF.

Points on this clone: Other DNA sequences in this sample translate to the same CDR3. The DNA of the CDR3 is TGTGCCAGCAGTTTCGGGACATCCTCCTACAATGAGCAGTTCTTC. It codes for CASSFGTSSYNEQFF. The V and J genes are TRBV27 and TRBJ2-1, with D maybe TRBD1 (6 bases). This CDR3 has 15 residues. V shed 3 bases and J shed 0 bases, with 9 bases lying between them. Germline V lookup: CDR1 MNHEY, CDR2 SMNVEV (reference sequence).

This clone was seen a single time. The rearrangement links TRBV7-8 to TRBJ1-1; perhaps TRBD1 as D (6 bases). The CDR3 length is 15 residues. CDR1 and CDR2 from the germline V gene are SGHVS and FQNEAQ. V was clipped by 3 bases and J by 4 bases, with 15 bases between them. CDR3 protein: CASSLGGMLFTEAFF. The DNA for the CDR3 is TGTGCCAGCAGCTTGGGGGGCATGTTATTCACTGAAGCTTTCTTT.

This clone was found once. The rearrangement joins TRBV9 to TRBJ1-1, with TRBD1 matching 8 bases. This CDR3 spans 15 amino acids. Germline assignment: CDR1 SGDLS and CDR2 YYNGEE. J lost 0 bases, V lost 4 bases, and 5 bases had no gene match. CDR3 sequence reads: CASSSTGQVNTEAFF. In nucleotides, the CDR3 is TGTGCCAGCAGCTCGACGGGACAGGTGAACACTGAAGCTTTCTTT.

The gene calls are TRBV10-3 and TRBJ2-5, with 12 bases aligning to TRBD2. Germline CDR1 and CDR2: ENHRY and SYGVKD. This CDR3 is built from 16 residues. After removal of 2 bases from V and 4 bases from J, the junction contained 5 bases not matched to a gene. As DNA, the CDR3 is TGTGCCATCAGTGAGGCTAGCGGGAGGGCAGGAGAGACCCAGTACTTC. Translation gives CAISEASGRAGETQYF.

The rearrangement joins TRBV2 to TRBJ2-1, with D unresolved. Germline CDR1 SNHLY, CDR2 FYNNEI. Trimming pared 3 bases from V and 8 bases from J, leaving 5 bases between. The CDR3 covers 11 residues. The CDR3 protein is CASSDTHEQFF. The CDR3 DNA reads TGTGCCAGCAGTGACACCCATGAGCAGTTCTTC.

V usage is TRBV7-2 and J usage is TRBJ2-7; 8 nucleotides line up with TRBD2. CDR1 is SGHTA, CDR2 FQGNSA, per germline. The length of the CDR3 is 17 residues. J gave up 3 bases and V 3 bases, and 13 bases lay outside the gene matches. The CDR3 DNA follows: TGTGCCAGCAGCTTGGAGGAACTAGCGGAGGAGAGCTACGAGCAGTACTTC. This sequence encodes CASSLEELAEESYEQYF.

This chain connects TRBV5-4 to TRBJ2-1, with D possibly matching TRBD2 (6 bases). CDR1 and CDR2 from the germline V gene are SGHNT and YYREEE (reference sequence). Between the trimmed V and J ends, which lost 4 bases and 10 bases, there was a span of 9 bases. CDR3 length: 11 residues. The CDR3 reads CASSVAGEQFF. The CDR3 region has the DNA TGTGCCAGCAGCGTGGCGGGAGAGCAGTTCTTC.

The gene calls are TRBV13 and TRBJ2-5, with TRBD2 matching 9 bases. The CDR3 sequence is 16 residues long. Germline V gene data show CDR1 as PRHDT and CDR2 as FYEKMQ (reference sequence). V lost 5 bases to trimming and J lost 0 bases; unmatched junction nucleotides: 7. The CDR3 protein is CASSPRLAVDQETQYF. The CDR3 DNA is TGTGCCAGCAGCCCAAGACTAGCGGTCGACCAAGAGACCCAGTACTTC.

This sequence joins TRBV30 and TRBJ1-5; the D is unclear. V was shortened by 0 bases and J by 0 bases, with 15 bases between the two germline ends. Germline CDR1 GTSNPN, CDR2 SVGIG (reference sequence). CDR3 length: 17 amino acids. The CDR3 reads CAWSVPRHLYSNQPQHF. DNA for the CDR3: TGTGCCTGGAGTGTACCACGTCACCTTTATAGCAATCAGCCCCAGCATTTT. Using reference TRBV30 and TRBJ1-5 for the parts outside the CDR3, the full variable domain is SQTIHQWPATLVQPVGSPLSLECTVEGTSNPNLYWYRQAAGRGLQLLFYSVGIGQISSEVPQNLSASRPQDRQFILSSKKLLLSDSGFYLCAWSVPRHLYSNQPQHFGDGTRLSIL.

The CDR3 spells CASSPSGRFGYTF. For the CDR3, the DNA is TGTGCCAGCAGCCCAAGCGGCAGGTTCGGCTACACCTTC. The chain couples TRBV7-9 to TRBJ1-2, with D unresolved. The CDR3 loop spans 13 amino acids. CDR1 and CDR2 from the germline V gene are SEHNR and FQNEAQ (reference sequence). Deletions cut 5 bases from V and 8 bases from J, with 15 bases between.

V usage is TRBV7-8 and J usage is TRBJ1-3, with D tentatively TRBD1 (5 bases). CDR3 size: 15 residues. The germline V gene encodes CDR1 SGHVS and CDR2 FQNEAQ. Trimming took off 1 base at V and 6 bases at J, with 13 bases between the two ends. CDR3 residues: CASSLVRGGENTIYF. CDR3 coding DNA: TGTGCCAGCAGCTTAGTTAGGGGTGGGGAAAACACCATATATTTT.

DNA of the CDR3: TGTGCCAGCAGCTTAATCTTTGGATCGAACACCGGGGAGCTGTTTTTT. Translated: CASSLIFGSNTGELFF. The chain links TRBV11-2 to TRBJ2-2; D not resolved. Deletions cut 2 bases from V and 0 bases from J, with 10 bases between. From germline, CDR1 is SGHAT and CDR2 FQNNGV. The CDR3 is made up of 16 amino acids.

The chain uses TRBV6-5 and TRBJ2-1; TRBD2 matches 10 bases. V was clipped by 5 bases and J by 10 bases; unmatched bases: 11. The CDR3 length is 15 residues. The germline V gene has CDR1 MNHEY and CDR2 SVGAGI. This CDR3 is CASSPEREGLQEQFF. The CDR3 bases are TGTGCCAGCAGTCCCGAGCGGGAGGGCCTACAGGAGCAGTTCTTC.

The chain employs TRBV5-1 and TRBJ2-2; a weak D match, TRBD2 (5 bases). V was shortened by 10 bases and J by 6 bases, with 13 bases between the two germline ends. Per the germline V gene, CDR1 is SGHRS and CDR2 is YFSETQ. The CDR3 spans 12 residues. This CDR3 is CAPLVEAGELFF. CDR3 coding DNA: TGCGCCCCCTTGGTGGAGGCCGGGGAGCTGTTTTTT.

The chain employs TRBV14 and TRBJ2-5; D call uncertain. This CDR3 is built from 15 residues. V lost 0 bases and J lost 0, with 8 bases in between. Germline values: CDR1 SGHDN, CDR2 FVKESK. CDR3 protein: CASSQEPTYQETQYF. The CDR3 DNA reads TGTGCCAGCAGCCAAGAGCCAACGTACCAAGAGACCCAGTACTTC.

In this sample, this clone turned up a few times. The V call is TRBV28, the J call TRBJ1-1; D is perhaps TRBD1 (5 bases). The CDR3 loop spans 15 amino acids. Germline lookup yields CDR1 MDHEN and CDR2 SYDVKM. The V end lost 3 bases, the J end lost 1 base, and 12 bases lay between the germline ends. CDR3 sequence (DNA): TGTGCCAGCAGTTTTACTGACAGACCGAACACTGAAGCTTTCTTT. Amino acids: CASSFTDRPNTEAFF.

J is TRBJ1-2 and V is TRBV27; TRBD1 is a possible D gene (5 bases). Germline CDR1 is MNHEY and CDR2 is SMNVEV (reference sequence). The CDR3 is made up of 14 amino acids. V was clipped by 0 bases and J by 8 bases, with 13 bases between them. In DNA, the CDR3 is TGTGCCAGCAGTTTATCGTCAGGGTCAGGAGGCTACACCTTC. This encodes CASSLSSGSGGYTF.

This clone was seen just once. Other nucleotide sequences in the sample specify the same CDR3. This chain links TRBV19 with TRBJ2-5; D is unclear. CDR3 length equals 15 residues. CDR1 and CDR2 (germline): LNHDA, SQIVND (reference sequence). V was cut by 3 bases and J by 2 bases, with 13 bases left in between. The CDR3 DNA sequence: TGTGCCAGTAGTATTTTAGGGCGACCACAAGAGACCCAGTACTTC. Amino acid sequence: CASSILGRPQETQYF.

The gene calls are TRBV7-9 and TRBJ2-7; 12 nucleotides agree with TRBD2. CDR1 is SEHNR, CDR2 FQNEAQ, per germline (reference sequence). The CDR3 is 19 residues long. The J segment lost 1 base and the V segment lost 5 bases, leaving 15 bases of the junction unmatched. The CDR3 loop reads CASSTTGTSGPDFSYEQYF. The CDR3 DNA follows: TGTGCCAGCAGCACTACCGGGACTAGCGGGCCTGACTTTTCCTACGAGCAGTACTTC. The complete variable domain, with remaining parts taken from reference TRBV7-9 and TRBJ2-7, reads DTGVSQNPRHKITKRGQNVTFRCDPISEHNRLYWYRQTLGQGPEFLTYFQNEAQLEKSRLLSDRFSAERPKGSFSTLEIQRTEQGDSAMYLCASSTTGTSGPDFSYEQYFGPGTRLTVT.

The genes are TRBV4-1 and TRBJ2-7; TRBD1 agrees at 7 bases. V lost 2 bases to trimming and J lost 4 bases; unmatched junction nucleotides: 2. The V gene's germline CDR1 is MGHRA and CDR2 YSYEKL. The CDR3 covers 13 residues. CDR3 coding DNA: TGCGCCAGCAGCCAACAGACAGGGTACGAGCAGTACTTC. It encodes CASSQQTGYEQYF.

This chain links TRBV19 with TRBJ1-5; maybe TRBD1 (6 bases). The CDR3 contains 13 residues. Looked up from germline, CDR1 is LNHDA and CDR2 is SQIVND (reference sequence). Deletions cut 7 bases from V and 2 bases from J, with 9 bases between. The CDR3 nucleotides read TGTGCCAGTATGAGGGGGGGCAATCAGCCCCAGCATTTT. Its translation is CASMRGGNQPQHF.

This clone was picked up one time. The rearrangement joins TRBV7-6 to TRBJ2-1, with D possibly matching TRBD2 (6 bases). Trimming removed 4 bases at V and 3 bases at J, with 16 bases between. Germline CDR1 and CDR2: SGHVS and FNYEAQ. The CDR3 covers 16 residues. The CDR3 here is CASSSTSKKGYNEQFF. CDR3 sequence (DNA): TGTGCCAGCAGCTCCACTAGCAAAAAAGGCTACAATGAGCAGTTCTTC.